Below are 10 T cell receptor beta chains sequenced from a single sample in a study of Siglec-9 on CD8 T cells in melanoma. TCRdb keeps only in-frame clones here, not all; method: immunoSEQ multiplex PCR. Of 25,000 to 30,000 clones in the sample, about 80% were seen once. The sequenced material came from Siglec-9- CD8+ T cells sorted from blood. Receptors were obtained from a human donor in good health.

The rearrangement uses TRBV6-1 and TRBJ1-1; TRBD1 aligns across 9 bases. Losses at the gene ends were 6 bases for V and 1 base for J; bases not matched to a gene: 3. This CDR3 has 14 amino acids. Germline V gene data show CDR1 as MNHNS and CDR2 as SASEGT. This CDR3 is CASRGQGANTEAFF. In DNA form, the CDR3 reads TGTGCCAGCAGGGGACAGGGAGCGAACACTGAAGCTTTCTTT.

V gene TRBV5-8 combines with J gene TRBJ2-3; D is unclear. CDR1 is SGHTS and CDR2 is YDEGEE in the germline V gene. Trimming took 5 bases from V and 2 from J, leaving 21 bases between them. There are 17 residues in the CDR3. CDR3 region: CASSPDSGFGITDTQYF. The CDR3 coding sequence is TGTGCCAGCAGTCCCGATTCTGGGTTTGGAATCACAGATACGCAGTATTTT.

This chain joins TRBV5-5 and TRBJ2-7; D possibly uses TRBD1 or TRBD2 (5 bases each). Germline assignment: CDR1 SGHKS and CDR2 YYEKEE (reference sequence). V gave up 4 bases and J gave up 6 bases, with 14 bases separating them. The CDR3 extends over 13 amino acids. The CDR3 region has the DNA TGTGCCAGCAGCCGGGACCGAAGCGGCGAGCAGTACTTC. Amino acids: CASSRDRSGEQYF.

The chain employs TRBV5-1 and TRBJ1-5; D ambiguous. Trimming took off 0 bases at V and 4 bases at J, with 20 bases between the two ends. CDR3 size: 18 residues. CDR1 is SGHRS, CDR2 YFSETQ, per germline. The CDR3 DNA is TGCGCCAGCAGCTTGGGGAACCTCCCGGGTGGTCTTAATCAGCCCCAGCATTTT. This sequence encodes CASSLGNLPGGLNQPQHF.

This chain connects TRBV6-6 to TRBJ2-7; 7 bases line up with TRBD1. The CDR3 has 13 amino acids. Unmatched junction bases numbered 8, after V lost 6 bases and J lost 6 bases. Germline V gene data show CDR1 as MNHNY and CDR2 as SVGAGI (reference sequence). This CDR3 is CASSPGQLGEQYF. The CDR3 nucleotides read TGTGCCAGCAGCCCGGGACAGTTGGGCGAGCAGTACTTC.

V is TRBV15 and J is TRBJ1-5, with D perhaps TRBD1 (6 bases). The CDR3 loop spans 13 amino acids. V was cut by 3 bases and J by 5 bases, with 8 bases left in between. Germline values: CDR1 LNHNV, CDR2 YYDKDF (reference sequence). DNA of the CDR3: TGTGCCACCAGCAGGCCAGGGGATCAGCCCCAGCATTTT. Protein sequence: CATSRPGDQPQHF. Full variable domain (missing parts from reference TRBV15 and TRBJ1-5): DAMVIQNPRYQVTQFGKPVTLSCSQTLNHNVMYWYQQKSSQAPKLLFHYYDKDFNNEADTPDNFQSRRPNTSFCFLDIRSPGLGDTAMYLCATSRPGDQPQHFGDGTRLSIL.

J is TRBJ1-4 and V is TRBV7-9, with D uncertain. The CDR3 sequence is 16 residues long. The germline V gene encodes CDR1 SEHNR and CDR2 FQNEAQ (reference sequence). The V end lost 1 base, the J end lost 4 bases, and 13 bases lay between the germline ends. The CDR3 protein is CASSLGSGRNNEKLFF. The CDR3 nucleotides read TGTGCCAGCAGCTTAGGGTCGGGCAGAAATAATGAAAAACTGTTTTTT. Based on the CDR3 plus reference TRBV7-9 and TRBJ1-4, the full variable domain is DTGVSQNPRHKITKRGQNVTFRCDPISEHNRLYWYRQTLGQGPEFLTYFQNEAQLEKSRLLSDRFSAERPKGSFSTLEIQRTEQGDSAMYLCASSLGSGRNNEKLFFGSGTQLSVL.

This chain joins TRBV5-4 and TRBJ2-5; D uncertain. This CDR3 is 14 amino acids long. Trimming shortened V by 0 bases and J by 2 bases, and 8 bases separated the two germline ends. Germline assignment: CDR1 SGHNT and CDR2 YYREEE (reference sequence). DNA of the CDR3: TGTGCCAGCAGCTTGGGGATGAATCAAGAGACCCAGTACTTC. Translated: CASSLGMNQETQYF. Drawing the rest from reference TRBV5-4 and TRBJ2-5, the complete variable domain is ETGVTQSPTHLIKTRGQQVTLRCSSQSGHNTVSWYQQALGQGPQFIFQYYREEENGRGNFPPRFSGLQFPNYSSELNVNALELDDSALYLCASSLGMNQETQYFGPGTRLLVL.

The chain combines TRBV5-8 with TRBJ2-7, with D perhaps matching TRBD1 (6 bases). This CDR3 contains 14 residues. Trimming pared 4 bases from V and 4 bases from J, leaving 15 bases between. Germline V lookup: CDR1 SGHTS, CDR2 YDEGEE. DNA of the CDR3: TGTGCCAGCAGCGCAGGGGCTTATGGATACGAGCAGTACTTC. Residues: CASSAGAYGYEQYF.

This clone has just a few counts. This sequence joins TRBV19 and TRBJ2-1; D not certain. CDR3 length: 15 residues. Germline V gene lookup returns CDR1 LNHDA and CDR2 SQIVND (reference sequence). The ends were cut back, 4 bases at V and 3 bases at J, with 13 bases in the middle. Here the CDR3 DNA reads TGTGCCAGTAGTAGTCTATACCTCCTCTACAATGAGCAGTTCTTC. It codes for CASSSLYLLYNEQFF.